The 23 T cell receptor beta chains reported below all come from one sample, sequenced in a study of T-cell reconstitution after alpha-beta-depleted transplantation in children. A TCRbeta library incorporating unique molecular identifiers was prepared. TCRdb analysed the PCR reads with MiXCR anew, one entry per CDR3 protein. The sample contains 90,000 to 100,000 distinct CDR3 sequences, more than 20% of which appear only once. Specimen: PBMCs, collected before TCRalphabeta/CD19-depleted stem cell transplant. These receptors were collected from a boy aged 2 to 10 with acute lymphoblastic leukemia, due to receive a stem cell transplant.

V is TRBV28 and J is TRBJ1-2; 7 positions match TRBD1. The CDR3 extends over 13 amino acids. The ends lost 5 bases at V and 10 bases at J; junction bases unmatched: 10. The germline gives CDR1 MDHEN, CDR2 SYDVKM. In nucleotides, the CDR3 is TGTGCCAGCAGTGGCCCGGGACAGCCTAACTACACCTTC. Amino acids: CASSGPGQPNYTF.

This clonotype was observed a few times. The chain couples TRBV7-2 to TRBJ2-7; TRBD2 agrees at 16 bases. The V and J ends lost 6 bases and 5 bases, in that order; junction bases with no gene match: 7. The CDR3 totals 16 residues. CDR1 and CDR2 from the germline V gene are SGHTA and FQGNSA. The CDR3 DNA sequence: TGTGCCAGCAGACCGGGACTAGCGGGAGGGAGCCACGAGCAGTACTTC. Its translation is CASRPGLAGGSHEQYF.

In its sample, this clonotype was seen a few times. This rearrangement joins TRBV18 to TRBJ2-7; D is possibly TRBD2 (6 bases). Trimming left V 2 bases short and J 4 bases short, with 6 bases between. This CDR3 spans 12 amino acids. Germline V gene lookup returns CDR1 KGHSH and CDR2 LQKENI. CDR3 nucleotides: TGTGCCAGCTCACCAGGGAGGTACGAGCAGTACTTC. It is translated as CASSPGRYEQYF.

This chain joins TRBV9 and TRBJ2-2; D remains ambiguous. This CDR3 contains 14 residues. From germline, CDR1 is SGDLS and CDR2 YYNGEE. V was pared by 3 bases and J by 8 bases, with 14 bases between. For the CDR3, the DNA is TGTGCCAGCAGCGCCTCAGGTCTAGGTGGGGAGCTGTTTTTT. It is translated as CASSASGLGGELFF.

This clonotype turned up a few times. CDR3: CASSLVVGMNTEAFF. The CDR3 nucleotides read TGCGCCAGCAGCTTGGTAGTTGGTATGAACACTGAAGCTTTCTTT. The V and J genes are TRBV5-1 and TRBJ1-1; D remains ambiguous. CDR1 is SGHRS and CDR2 is YFSETQ in the germline V gene. Trimming pared 0 bases from V and 0 bases from J, leaving 9 bases between. CDR3 length equals 15 residues.

This clonotype was seen at least ten times. The chain couples TRBV3-1 to TRBJ2-7, with D perhaps matching TRBD1 or TRBD2 (6 bases each). Per germline, CDR1 LGHDT and CDR2 YNNKEL (reference sequence). This CDR3 region has 13 residues. Between the trimmed V and J ends, which lost 1 base and 6 bases, there was a span of 10 bases. The chain's CDR3 is CASSQAEGGEQYF. The CDR3 coding sequence is TGTGCCAGCAGCCAAGCGGAGGGGGGCGAGCAGTACTTC.

V is TRBV24-1 and J is TRBJ2-1; D may be TRBD1 (6 bases). This CDR3 has 16 amino acids. From germline, CDR1 is KGHDR and CDR2 SFDVKD. The V gene lost 4 bases and the J gene lost 0 bases, with 12 bases spanning the gap. In DNA, the CDR3 is TGTGCCACCAGTGACCCTGACAGGAGCTCCTACAATGAGCAGTTCTTC. It specifies CATSDPDRSSYNEQFF.

This clonotype was recorded a few times. This sequence joins TRBV5-5 and TRBJ2-3, with 7 nucleotides matching TRBD2. The V gene end was trimmed by 0 bases and the J gene end by 0 bases; junction bases not matched to a gene: 4. This CDR3 has 16 residues. Germline V gives CDR1 SGHKS, CDR2 YYEKEE (reference sequence). CDR3 loop: CASSLVGGGSTDTQYF. The DNA of the CDR3 is TGTGCCAGCAGCTTGGTGGGGGGGGGAAGCACAGATACGCAGTATTTT.

This clonotype was found a few times. The chain links TRBV20-1 to TRBJ2-7, with a weak D call TRBD1 (6 bases). The CDR3 consists of 13 residues. Germline V lookup: CDR1 DFQATT, CDR2 SNEGSKA (reference sequence). V lost 6 bases, J lost 0 bases, and 12 bases lay in between. The CDR3 DNA follows: TGCAGTGCCACGACAGGTCTCTCCTACGAGCAGTACTTC. Its protein product is CSATTGLSYEQYF.

The V call is TRBV7-3, the J call TRBJ2-1, with TRBD1 matching over 7 bases. V trimming: 5 bases; J trimming: 5 bases; junction bases outside the gene matches: 3. CDR1 is SGHTA, CDR2 FQGTGA, per germline. The CDR3 loop spans 13 amino acids. CDR3 nucleotide sequence: TGTGCCAGCAGCATAGACAGGGACAATGAGCAGTTCTTC. Protein sequence: CASSIDRDNEQFF.

This chain connects TRBV27 to TRBJ2-3; 8 bases are a match to TRBD1. The CDR3 extends over 17 amino acids. Germline V lookup: CDR1 MNHEY, CDR2 SMNVEV (reference sequence). V lost 2 bases to trimming and J lost 4 bases; unmatched junction nucleotides: 11. CDR3 residues: CASSLTLRQGPADTQYF. Here the CDR3 DNA reads TGTGCCAGCAGTTTAACCCTAAGACAGGGGCCAGCAGATACGCAGTATTTT.

Ten or more counts support this clonotype. The rearrangement uses TRBV7-9 and TRBJ2-7; no clear D gene. CDR1 is SEHNR, CDR2 FQNEAQ, per germline (reference sequence). The CDR3 length is 11 residues. The V end was cut by 3 bases, the J end by 4 bases, with 4 bases between. CDR3 DNA: TGTGCCAGCAGCTTCCTGTACGAGCAGTACTTC. This gives the protein CASSFLYEQYF.

This clonotype was found a few times. V is TRBV5-6 and J is TRBJ2-7; tentative D call: TRBD1 (5 bases). This CDR3 contains 14 residues. CDR1 is SGHDT and CDR2 is YYEEEE in the germline V gene. V lost 0 bases, J lost 3 bases, and 10 bases lay in between. The CDR3 loop reads CASSLDPGNYEQYF. In nucleotides, the CDR3 is TGTGCCAGCAGCTTGGATCCAGGGAACTACGAGCAGTACTTC.

This rearrangement joins TRBV28 to TRBJ2-2; D is unresolved. The CDR3 has 16 amino acids. V lost 3 bases, J lost 7 bases, and 18 bases lay in between. Germline-derived CDR1 and CDR2 are MDHEN and SYDVKM. In DNA, the CDR3 is TGTGCCAGCAGTTTGATAACTCCTGGTATAAGCGGGGAGCTGTTTTTT. This encodes CASSLITPGISGELFF.

The chain combines TRBV4-1 with TRBJ1-1; D not certain. Trimming shortened V by 4 bases and J by 1 base, and 10 bases separated the two germline ends. Germline V gives CDR1 MGHRA, CDR2 YSYEKL. This CDR3 contains 14 residues. CDR3 amino acids: CASSPSEGNTEAFF. CDR3 bases: TGCGCCAGCAGCCCCTCCGAGGGGAACACTGAAGCTTTCTTT.

The V and J genes are TRBV4-1 and TRBJ2-6; 9 nucleotides line up with TRBD1. The J segment lost 0 bases and the V segment lost 5 bases, leaving 2 bases of the junction unmatched. Germline lookup yields CDR1 MGHRA and CDR2 YSYEKL. The CDR3 totals 16 residues. The CDR3 sequence is CASSDRGDSGANVLTF. The CDR3 bases are TGCGCCAGCAGCGACAGGGGGGACTCTGGGGCCAACGTCCTGACTTTC.

CDR3 DNA: TGCGCCAGCAGCCAACCATATACAAACGTTGTCTCTGGGGCCAACGTCCTGACTTTC. Its protein product is CASSQPYTNVVSGANVLTF. The chain has TRBV4-1 and TRBJ2-6; the D is unclear. V dropped 2 bases and J dropped 0 bases, with 17 bases sitting between them. Germline lookup yields CDR1 MGHRA and CDR2 YSYEKL. The CDR3 length is 19 residues.

In this sample, this clonotype turned up many times. The V gene is TRBV10-1, the J gene TRBJ2-3; 7 bases align to TRBD2. J lost 2 bases, V lost 2 bases, and 4 bases had no gene match. The CDR3 covers 15 residues. The germline gives CDR1 WNHNN, CDR2 SYGVQD (reference sequence). CDR3 loop: CASSELAEITDTQYF. The CDR3, as DNA: TGCGCCAGCAGTGAGCTAGCGGAGATCACAGATACGCAGTATTTT.

A few counts support this clonotype. The chain combines TRBV11-2 with TRBJ2-5; D is possibly TRBD2 (6 bases). Germline V CDR1 and CDR2: SGHAT, FQNNGV. V was pared by 3 bases and J by 5 bases, with 19 bases between. The CDR3 is made up of 16 amino acids. CDR3 nucleotides: TGTGCCAGCAGCTTCGGTAGCGGAGGGGCCGGGGAGACCCAGTACTTC. Translating it yields CASSFGSGGAGETQYF.

J is TRBJ2-2 and V is TRBV5-1; a weak D match, TRBD1 (5 bases). V was shortened by 0 bases and J by 4 bases, with 10 bases between the two germline ends. This CDR3 is built from 15 residues. CDR1 and CDR2 from the germline V gene are SGHRS and YFSETQ. This chain's CDR3 is CASSLDWTSTGELFF. The CDR3, as DNA: TGCGCCAGCAGCTTGGACTGGACAAGCACCGGGGAGCTGTTTTTT.

This clonotype showed up just a few times. V is TRBV5-6 and J is TRBJ1-5; D remains unclear. From germline, CDR1 is SGHDT and CDR2 YYEEEE. The CDR3 is 12 residues long. Trimming pared 3 bases from V and 7 bases from J, leaving 8 bases between. The CDR3: CASSWGGQPQHF. CDR3 sequence (DNA): TGTGCCAGCAGCTGGGGAGGGCAGCCCCAGCATTTT.

The gene calls are TRBV5-1 and TRBJ2-1; no firm D call. Trimming left V 2 bases short and J 0 bases short, with 6 bases between. Germline assignment: CDR1 SGHRS and CDR2 YFSETQ. The CDR3 runs 14 residues. CDR3 sequence: CASSFQVSYNEQFF. The CDR3, as DNA: TGCGCCAGCAGCTTTCAAGTCTCCTACAATGAGCAGTTCTTC. Full variable domain (missing parts from reference TRBV5-1 and TRBJ2-1): KAGVTQTPRYLIKTRGQQVTLSCSPISGHRSVSWYQQTPGQGLQFLFEYFSETQRNKGNFPGRFSGRQFSNSRSEMNVSTLELGDSALYLCASSFQVSYNEQFFGPGTRLTVL.

The chain is built from TRBV10-3 and TRBJ2-2; the D is unclear. V was shortened by 6 bases and J by 0 bases, with 23 bases between the two germline ends. Per germline, CDR1 ENHRY and CDR2 SYGVKD. The CDR3 loop spans 19 amino acids. In DNA form, the CDR3 reads TGTGCCATCAGGGAATTCTGGACGGTCTTACCGACGAACACCGGGGAGCTGTTTTTT. It codes for CAIREFWTVLPTNTGELFF.